The rows below give T cell receptor beta chains drawn from one sample of a study of vaccination effects on CD4 cells after COVID-19. For these TCRs, the target antigens are not known. Only in-frame clones appear in the TCRdb table, and some are missing; sequencing was by immunoSEQ multiplex PCR. The sample has tens of thousands of clones, nearly 75% seen once. The starting material was CD4+ T cells from PBMCs cultured without peptide, obtained after COVID-19 vaccination. Receptors originate from a human donor who had a prior SARS-CoV-2 infection. Each CDR3 is given with its conserved first and last residue. The D gene is left open where the match is weak. Expanded clones get a size class; other rows say once, few or many, or leave the size out.

TRBD2	TRBJ2-7	-	TRBV15	CATSRAGVYEQYF	TGTGCCACCAGCAGGGCGGGGGTCTACGAGCAGTACTTC
TRBD1	TRBJ2-7	few	TRBV5-1	CASSKTTGTYEQYF	TGCGCCAGCAGCAAAACGACAGGGACCTACGAGCAGTACTTC
TRBD2	TRBJ2-3	-	TRBV5-4	CASSSGLAGVLASTDTQYF	TGTGCCAGCAGTAGTGGGTTAGCGGGGGTCCTCGCTAGCACAGATACGCAGTATTTT
-	TRBJ2-7	-	TRBV11-1	CASSLKRGGAYEQYF	TGTGCCAGCAGCTTAAAGCGAGGAGGGGCCTACGAGCAGTACTTC
-	TRBJ1-3	-	TRBV3-1/TRBV3-2	CASSQEPGIIYF	TGTGCCAGCAGCCAAGAACCAGGGATCATATATTTT
-	TRBJ2-7	few	TRBV5-5	CASSPRHEQYF	TGTGCCAGCAGCCCCCGACACGAGCAGTACTTC
-	TRBJ1-6	-	TRBV5-4	CASSSGGDLNSPLHF	TGTGCCAGCAGCTCAGGCGGGGATCTGAATTCACCCCTCCACTTT
-	TRBJ2-5	-	TRBV5-6	CASSLGLETQYF	TGTGCCAGCAGCTTGGGTCTCGAGACCCAGTACTTC
-	TRBJ2-7	-	TRBV5-1	CARRYRAYEQYF	TGCGCCAGAAGATACCGGGCCTACGAGCAGTACTTC
-	TRBJ2-7	once	TRBV2	CASSQYSYEQYF	TGTGCCAGCAGTCAATACTCCTACGAGCAGTACTTC
TRBD1	TRBJ2-2	-	TRBV7-2	CASSPRGQGASTGELFF	TGTGCCAGCAGCCCCCGCGGACAGGGGGCGAGCACCGGGGAGCTGTTTTTT
-	TRBJ2-1	-	TRBV5-1	CASSGQGAATSSYNEQFF	TGCGCCAGCAGCGGACAAGGGGCGGCCACTAGCTCCTACAATGAGCAGTTCTTC